Below are 24 T cell receptor beta chains sequenced from a single sample in a study of response to subunit inactivated influenza vaccine. Each CDR3 protein gets one entry after TCRdb re-called the RT-PCR reads with MiXCR. The sample lists approximately 570,000 distinct CDR3 sequences; about 7.6% were seen once. The material sequenced was PBMCs from blood, taken less than 25 months after vaccination. These receptors were obtained from a man aged 50-75 years who received an inactivated influenza vaccine.

This clonotype was picked up a small number of times. The gene calls are TRBV7-2 and TRBJ1-3; weak D call: TRBD1 (5 bases). Trimming pared 5 bases from V and 9 bases from J, leaving 17 bases between. The CDR3 is 14 amino acids. CDR1 and CDR2 (germline): SGHTA, FQGNSA. DNA of the CDR3: TGTGCCAGCAGCCCCCGGATGTCGGGGGGCACCATATATTTT. Protein product: CASSPRMSGGTIYF.

V is TRBV10-2 and J is TRBJ2-4; possibly TRBD1 or TRBD2 for D (5 bases each). Germline values: CDR1 WSHSY, CDR2 SAAADI. The CDR3 sequence is 15 residues long. V gave up 7 bases and J gave up 0 bases, with 13 bases separating them. The CDR3 sequence is CASNEGSGAKNIQYF. The CDR3 DNA is TGCGCCAGCAACGAGGGGAGCGGAGCCAAAAACATTCAGTACTTC.

In its sample, this clonotype was seen a few times. The rearrangement uses TRBV20-1 and TRBJ2-1; 7 nucleotides line up with TRBD2. Germline V gene lookup returns CDR1 DFQATT and CDR2 SNEGSKA (reference sequence). CDR3 length: 16 residues. Trimming at V came to 5 bases and at J to 0 bases, leaving 10 bases not matched to a gene. CDR3 DNA sequence: TGCAGTGCTCACGTCGGGAGGTCGAGCTCCTACAATGAGCAGTTCTTC. Translating it yields CSAHVGRSSSYNEQFF.

Many counts were recorded for this clonotype. This chain joins TRBV5-5 and TRBJ2-4; D possibly matches TRBD1 or TRBD2 (5 bases each). Germline V gene data show CDR1 as SGHKS and CDR2 as YYEKEE (reference sequence). Trimming shortened V by 3 bases and J by 7 bases, and 11 bases separated the two germline ends. CDR3 length: 13 residues. The chain's CDR3 is CASSSRDDNIQYF. As DNA, the CDR3 is TGTGCCAGCAGCTCCCGGGACGATAACATTCAGTACTTC.

This clonotype was seen many times. The rearrangement links TRBV10-3 to TRBJ2-1, with 10 bases identical to TRBD2. Trimming at V came to 4 bases and at J to 7 bases, leaving 10 bases not matched to a gene. Germline CDR1 ENHRY, CDR2 SYGVKD. The CDR3 is 16 amino acids. For the CDR3, the DNA is TGTGCCATCAGTGGAATTGAAGCGGGGGGGAGTAATGAGCAGTTCTTC. It codes for CAISGIEAGGSNEQFF.

J is TRBJ2-5 and V is TRBV29-1; 7 bases match TRBD2. Losses at the gene ends were 8 bases for V and 2 bases for J; bases not matched to a gene: 8. The germline gives CDR1 SQVTM, CDR2 ANQGSEA. The CDR3 contains 13 residues. The CDR3 here is CSIGGVPQETQYF. The CDR3 DNA follows: TGCAGCATTGGGGGGGTCCCTCAAGAGACCCAGTACTTC.

This clonotype was found a few times. V and J are TRBV7-2 and TRBJ2-7, with 9 bases fitting TRBD1. CDR1 and CDR2 from the germline V gene are SGHTA and FQGNSA. V gave up 0 bases and J gave up 6 bases; unmatched junction bases: 9. The CDR3 consists of 16 residues. CDR3 nucleotides: TGTGCCAGCAGCTTAGCGAGGACAGGGGCGTCATCCGAGCAGTACTTC. As protein: CASSLARTGASSEQYF.

Ten or more counts support this clonotype. The V call is TRBV4-1, the J call TRBJ2-1, with 15 bases identical to TRBD2. Germline trimming cut 3 bases from V and 0 bases from J; bases unmatched to any gene: 9. In germline, CDR1 is MGHRA, CDR2 YSYEKL. The CDR3 covers 20 residues. CDR3 sequence reads: CASSQAGTSGGPPSYNEQFF. In DNA, the CDR3 is TGCGCCAGCAGCCAGGCCGGGACTAGCGGGGGGCCCCCCTCCTACAATGAGCAGTTCTTC.

This rearrangement joins TRBV6-1 to TRBJ2-3, with a tentative D call TRBD2 (7 bases). V gave up 7 bases and J gave up 5 bases, with 16 bases separating them. Germline V lookup: CDR1 MNHNS, CDR2 SASEGT. The CDR3 totals 14 residues. The CDR3 sequence: CASTERGAQDTQYF. The CDR3 DNA is TGTGCCAGCACCGAACGGGGGGCCCAAGATACGCAGTATTTT.

This clonotype was observed many times. The chain joins TRBV20-1 to TRBJ1-2; D is unresolved. V dropped 6 bases and J dropped 0 bases, with 8 bases sitting between them. The CDR3 covers 12 residues. Germline CDR1 DFQATT, CDR2 SNEGSKA (reference sequence). CDR3 sequence (DNA): TGCAGTGCCCCAGAATCTAACTATGGCTACACCTTC. Translated, it gives CSAPESNYGYTF.

V and J are TRBV6-5 and TRBJ2-1; D unresolved. The V gene's germline CDR1 is MNHEY and CDR2 SVGAGI. The CDR3 is 11 amino acids. Trimming removed 5 bases at V and 10 bases at J, with 9 bases between. The CDR3 reads CASSSFREQFF. For the CDR3, the DNA is TGTGCCAGCAGTAGCTTCCGGGAGCAGTTCTTC.

This clonotype was observed a handful of times. The J gene is TRBJ2-1, the V gene TRBV12-3 or TRBV12-4; 9 bases fit TRBD2. This CDR3 region has 15 residues. V trimming: 7 bases; J trimming: 1 base; junction bases outside the gene matches: 5. DNA for the CDR3: TGTGCCAGCATCAATAGCGGGAGATCCTACAATGAGCAGTTCTTC. Its protein product is CASINSGRSYNEQFF.

The genes are TRBV20-1 and TRBJ2-7; D unresolved. Trimming left V 6 bases short and J 1 base short, with 13 bases between. Germline V gene sequence: CDR1 DFQATT, CDR2 SNEGSKA (reference sequence). The CDR3 spans 13 residues. DNA of the CDR3: TGCAGTGCCAGTCACCCATATTCCTACGAGCAGTACTTC. Its protein product is CSASHPYSYEQYF.

This clonotype was detected many times. The V and J genes are TRBV12-3 or TRBV12-4 and TRBJ2-5; D possibly matches TRBD1 or TRBD2 (5 bases each). The CDR3 consists of 14 residues. V lost 5 bases, J lost 2 bases, and 12 bases lay in between. The DNA for the CDR3 is TGTGCCAGCAGTCCTGGGACGGAGCAAGAGACCCAGTACTTC. It translates to CASSPGTEQETQYF.

This clonotype occurred a few times. J is TRBJ1-5 and V is TRBV7-9; D is uncertain. The CDR3 sequence is 13 residues long. V dropped 7 bases and J dropped 2 bases, with 9 bases sitting between them. Germline V gives CDR1 SEHNR, CDR2 FQNEAQ (reference sequence). CDR3: CASTSGGNQPQHF. For the CDR3, the DNA is TGTGCCAGCACGTCCGGTGGCAATCAGCCCCAGCATTTT.

This clonotype has only a few counts. This chain links TRBV20-1 with TRBJ2-7; D call uncertain. The CDR3 loop spans 14 amino acids. Germline V CDR1 and CDR2: DFQATT, SNEGSKA (reference sequence). With 0 bases removed from V and 1 base from J, the gap between germline ends came to 10 bases. In nucleotides, the CDR3 is TGCAGTGCTAGAGATCTTGACTTATCCTACGAGCAGTACTTC. Protein product: CSARDLDLSYEQYF.

This clonotype was counted only a few times. V and J are TRBV15 and TRBJ2-3; unclear D gene. From germline, CDR1 is LNHNV and CDR2 YYDKDF (reference sequence). There are 15 residues in the CDR3. With 0 bases removed from V and 0 bases from J, the gap between germline ends came to 7 bases. The CDR3 DNA reads TGTGCCACCAGCAGAGAGTCGAGAAGCACAGATACGCAGTATTTT. It codes for CATSRESRSTDTQYF.

This clonotype was detected many times. The chain has TRBV7-8 and TRBJ1-2; a possible D gene is TRBD1 (6 bases). The germline gives CDR1 SGHVS, CDR2 FQNEAQ. Trimming removed 11 bases at V and 2 bases at J, with 15 bases between. This CDR3 region has 13 residues. CDR3 sequence reads: CASGQGSNYGYTF. CDR3 DNA: TGTGCCTCGGGGCAGGGGTCCAACTATGGCTACACCTTC.

This clonotype was counted a single time. A much more abundant neighbour one base away suggests this may be a read error. The rearrangement joins TRBV29-1 to TRBJ2-5; 8 bases are a match to TRBD1. Germline CDR1 reads SQVTM; CDR2 reads ANQGSEA. Losses at the gene ends were 8 bases for V and 5 bases for J; bases not matched to a gene: 13. There are 14 residues in the CDR3. The CDR3 coding sequence is TGCAGCTTTTACGGGACAGGAGTTGAGGAGACCCAGTACTTC. It is translated as CSFYGTGVEETQYF.

V gene TRBV7-2 combines with J gene TRBJ1-3; D is uncertain. Germline lookup yields CDR1 SGHTA and CDR2 FQGNSA. V lost 1 base and J lost 0, with 10 bases in between. This CDR3 region has 16 residues. CDR3 DNA: TGTGCCAGCAGCTTAGAAGGGCTTAACTCTGGAAACACCATATATTTT. Its protein product is CASSLEGLNSGNTIYF.

Remarks on this clonotype: Germline and junction disagree at one end, which may indicate a read error. The V call is TRBV2, the J call TRBJ2-4; tentative D call: TRBD2 (7 bases). The CDR3 has 13 residues. Germline V gives CDR1 SNHLY, CDR2 FYNNEI. In DNA form, the CDR3 reads TGTGCCAGCACTGAAAGGGGGGGGAACATTCAGTACTTC. Translating it yields CASTERGGNIQYF.

This clonotype has just a few counts. The chain has TRBV6-1 and TRBJ2-2; D not resolved. V was cut by 0 bases and J by 1 base, with 12 bases left in between. Germline V CDR1 and CDR2: MNHNS, SASEGT. The CDR3 length is 17 residues. The CDR3 DNA sequence: TGTGCCAGCAGTGAAGCGGAGTACCAAATGAACACCGGGGAGCTGTTTTTT. This encodes CASSEAEYQMNTGELFF.

The chain couples TRBV20-1 to TRBJ1-1; D remains unclear. The germline V gene has CDR1 DFQATT and CDR2 SNEGSKA (reference sequence). The CDR3 has 13 amino acids. Trimming removed 3 bases from V and 1 base from J, with 9 bases in between. The CDR3 spells CSASVGQNTEAFF. CDR3 DNA: TGCAGTGCTAGCGTCGGGCAGAACACTGAAGCTTTCTTT.

V is TRBV29-1 and J is TRBJ2-1, with TRBD1 identical over 7 bases. This CDR3 is built from 14 residues. Germline CDR1 and CDR2: SQVTM and ANQGSEA. J was trimmed by 9 bases and V by 5 bases; bases with no gene match: 13. The CDR3 nucleotides read TGCAGCGTTTGCTTAGGGGGCGATCTTACTGAGCAGTTCTTC. Translated: CSVCLGGDLTEQFF.